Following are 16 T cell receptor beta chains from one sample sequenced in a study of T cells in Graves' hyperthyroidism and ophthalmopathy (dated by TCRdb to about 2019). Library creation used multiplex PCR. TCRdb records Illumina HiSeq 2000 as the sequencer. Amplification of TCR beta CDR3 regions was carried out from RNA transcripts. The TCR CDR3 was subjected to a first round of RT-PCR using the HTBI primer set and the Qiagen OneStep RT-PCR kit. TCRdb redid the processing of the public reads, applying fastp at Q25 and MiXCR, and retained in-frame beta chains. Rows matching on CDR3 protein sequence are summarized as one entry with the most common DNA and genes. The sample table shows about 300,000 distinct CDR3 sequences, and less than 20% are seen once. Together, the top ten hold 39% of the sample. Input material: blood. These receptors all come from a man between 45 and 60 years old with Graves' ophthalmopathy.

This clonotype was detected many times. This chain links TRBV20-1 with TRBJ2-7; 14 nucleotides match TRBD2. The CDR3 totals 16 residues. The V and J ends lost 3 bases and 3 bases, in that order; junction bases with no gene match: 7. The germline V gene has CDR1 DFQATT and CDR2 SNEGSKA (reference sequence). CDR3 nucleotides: TGCAGTGCTAGCTCGGGACTAGCGGGAGTTGGCTACGAGCAGTACTTC. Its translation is CSASSGLAGVGYEQYF.

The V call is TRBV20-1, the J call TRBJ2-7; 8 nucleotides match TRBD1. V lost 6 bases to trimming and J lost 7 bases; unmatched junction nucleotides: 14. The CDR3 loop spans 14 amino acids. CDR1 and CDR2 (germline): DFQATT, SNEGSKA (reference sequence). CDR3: CSANGQGGYQEQYF. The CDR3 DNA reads TGCAGTGCAAACGGACAGGGAGGATATCAGGAGCAGTACTTC.

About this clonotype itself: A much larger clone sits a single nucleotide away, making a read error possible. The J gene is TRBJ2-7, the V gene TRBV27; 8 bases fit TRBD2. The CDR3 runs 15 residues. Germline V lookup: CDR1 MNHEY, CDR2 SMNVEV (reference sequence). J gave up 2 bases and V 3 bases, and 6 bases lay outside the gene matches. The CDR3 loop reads CASSFGGRCAYEQYF. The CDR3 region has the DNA TGTGCCAGCAGTTTCGGCGGGAGGTGCGCCTACGAGCAGTACTTC.

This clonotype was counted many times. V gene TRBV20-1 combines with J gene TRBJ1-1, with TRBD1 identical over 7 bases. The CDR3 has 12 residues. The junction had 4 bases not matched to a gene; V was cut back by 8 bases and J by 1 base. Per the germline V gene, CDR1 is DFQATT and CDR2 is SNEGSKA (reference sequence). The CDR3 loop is CSSNRGNTEAFF. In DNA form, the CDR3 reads TGCAGTTCTAACAGGGGGAACACTGAAGCTTTCTTT.

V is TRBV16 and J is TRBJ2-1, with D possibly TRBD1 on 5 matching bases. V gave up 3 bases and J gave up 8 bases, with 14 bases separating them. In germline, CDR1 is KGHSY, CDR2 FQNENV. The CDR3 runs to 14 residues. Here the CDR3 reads CASSHIRTFYEQFF. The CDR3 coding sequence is TGTGCCAGCAGCCATATAAGGACATTTTATGAGCAGTTCTTC.

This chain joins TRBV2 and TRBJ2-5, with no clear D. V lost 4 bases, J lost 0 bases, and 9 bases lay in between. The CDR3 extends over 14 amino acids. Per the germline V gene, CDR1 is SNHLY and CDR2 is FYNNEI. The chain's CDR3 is CASSGHPYQETQYF. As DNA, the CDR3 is TGTGCCAGCAGTGGACACCCGTACCAAGAGACCCAGTACTTC.

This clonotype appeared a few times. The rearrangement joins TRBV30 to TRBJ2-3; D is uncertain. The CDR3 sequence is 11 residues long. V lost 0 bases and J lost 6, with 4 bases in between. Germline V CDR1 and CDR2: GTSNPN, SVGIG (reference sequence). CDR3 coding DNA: TGTGCCTGGAGTGTCGGGGATACGCAGTATTTT. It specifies CAWSVGDTQYF.

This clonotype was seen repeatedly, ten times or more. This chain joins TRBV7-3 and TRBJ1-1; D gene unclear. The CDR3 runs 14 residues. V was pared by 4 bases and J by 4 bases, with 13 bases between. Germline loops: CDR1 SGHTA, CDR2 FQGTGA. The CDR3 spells CASSSAVASTEAFF. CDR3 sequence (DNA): TGTGCCAGCAGCTCTGCGGTGGCGTCCACTGAAGCTTTCTTT. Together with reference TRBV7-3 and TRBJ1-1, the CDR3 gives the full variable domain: GAGVSQTPSNKVTEKGKYVELRCDPISGHTALYWYRQSLGQGPEFLIYFQGTGAADDSGLPNDRFFAVRPEGSVSTLKIQRTERGDSAVYLCASSSAVASTEAFFGQGTRLTVV.

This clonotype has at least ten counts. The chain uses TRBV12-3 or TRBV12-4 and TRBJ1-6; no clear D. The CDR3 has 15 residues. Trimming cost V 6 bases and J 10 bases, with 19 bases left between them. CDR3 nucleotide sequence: TGTGCCAGCAGCCCTAGTCGGTTGAGTGGCTCACCCCTCCACTTT. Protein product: CASSPSRLSGSPLHF.

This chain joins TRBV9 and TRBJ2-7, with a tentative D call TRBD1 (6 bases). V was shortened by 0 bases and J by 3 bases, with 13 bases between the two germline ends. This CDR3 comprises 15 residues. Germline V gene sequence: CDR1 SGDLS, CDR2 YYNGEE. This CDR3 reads CASSVGNGGSYEQYF. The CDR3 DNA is TGTGCCAGCAGCGTAGGGAATGGGGGCAGCTACGAGCAGTACTTC.

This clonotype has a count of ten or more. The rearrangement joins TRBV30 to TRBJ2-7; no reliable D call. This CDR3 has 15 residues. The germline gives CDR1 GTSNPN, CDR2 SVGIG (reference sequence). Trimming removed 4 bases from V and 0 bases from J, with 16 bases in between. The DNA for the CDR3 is TGTGCCTGGACCTCCCGGGTTAAGTACTCCTACGAGCAGTACTTC. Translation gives CAWTSRVKYSYEQYF.

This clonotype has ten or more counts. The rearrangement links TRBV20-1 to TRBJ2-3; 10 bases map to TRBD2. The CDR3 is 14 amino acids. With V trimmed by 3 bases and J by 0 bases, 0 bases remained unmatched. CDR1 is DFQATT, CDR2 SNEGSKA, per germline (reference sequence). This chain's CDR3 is CSARTSGSTDTQYF. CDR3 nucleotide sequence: TGCAGTGCTAGGACTAGCGGGAGCACAGATACGCAGTATTTT.

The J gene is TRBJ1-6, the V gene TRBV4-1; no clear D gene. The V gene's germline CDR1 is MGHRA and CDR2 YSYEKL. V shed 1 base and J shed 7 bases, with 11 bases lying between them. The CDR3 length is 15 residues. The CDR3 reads CASSQVGPGNSPLHF. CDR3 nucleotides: TGCGCCAGCAGCCAAGTTGGACCGGGGAATTCACCCCTCCACTTT.

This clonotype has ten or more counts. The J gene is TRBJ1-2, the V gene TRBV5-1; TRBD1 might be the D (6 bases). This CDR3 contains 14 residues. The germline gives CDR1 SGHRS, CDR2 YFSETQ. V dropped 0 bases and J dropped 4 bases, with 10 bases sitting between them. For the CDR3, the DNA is TGCGCCAGCAGCTTGGGGACAGAAAGCTATGGCTACACCTTC. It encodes CASSLGTESYGYTF. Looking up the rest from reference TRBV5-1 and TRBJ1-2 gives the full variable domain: KAGVTQTPRYLIKTRGQQVTLSCSPISGHRSVSWYQQTPGQGLQFLFEYFSETQRNKGNFPGRFSGRQFSNSRSEMNVSTLELGDSALYLCASSLGTESYGYTFGSGTRLTVV.

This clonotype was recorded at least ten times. CDR3 residues: CASSPRGITDTQYF. CDR3 DNA sequence: TGCGCCAGCAGCCCACGGGGAATCACAGATACGCAGTATTTT. The chain joins TRBV5-1 to TRBJ2-3, with a weak D call TRBD2 (5 bases). The V gene lost 4 bases and the J gene lost 2 bases, with 11 bases spanning the gap. The CDR3 runs to 14 residues. Germline CDR1 is SGHRS and CDR2 is YFSETQ.

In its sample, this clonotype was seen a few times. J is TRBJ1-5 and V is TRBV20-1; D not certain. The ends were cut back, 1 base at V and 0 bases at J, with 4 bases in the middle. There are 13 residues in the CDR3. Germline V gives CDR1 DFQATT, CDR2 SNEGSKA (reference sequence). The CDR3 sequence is CSARANSNQPQHF. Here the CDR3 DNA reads TGCAGTGCTAGAGCGAATAGCAATCAGCCCCAGCATTTT.